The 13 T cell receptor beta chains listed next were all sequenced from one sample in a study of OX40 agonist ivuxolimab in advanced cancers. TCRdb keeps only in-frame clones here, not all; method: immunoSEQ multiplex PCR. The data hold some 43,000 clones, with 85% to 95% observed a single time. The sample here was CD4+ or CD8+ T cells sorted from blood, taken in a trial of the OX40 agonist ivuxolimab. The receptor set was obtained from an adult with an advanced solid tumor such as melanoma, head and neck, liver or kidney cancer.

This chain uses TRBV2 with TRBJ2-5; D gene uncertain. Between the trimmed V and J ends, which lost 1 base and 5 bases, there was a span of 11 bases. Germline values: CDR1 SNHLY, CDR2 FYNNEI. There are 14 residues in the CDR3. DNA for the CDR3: TGTGCCAGCAGTGAAGTAGGAAGGGCCGAGACCCAGTACTTC. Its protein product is CASSEVGRAETQYF.

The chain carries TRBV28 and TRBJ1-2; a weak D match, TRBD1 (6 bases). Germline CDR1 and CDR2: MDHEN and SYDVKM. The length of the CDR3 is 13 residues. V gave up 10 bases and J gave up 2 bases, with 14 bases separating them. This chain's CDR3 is CAIWGQGNYGYTF. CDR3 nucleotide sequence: TGTGCCATCTGGGGGCAGGGGAACTATGGCTACACCTTC.

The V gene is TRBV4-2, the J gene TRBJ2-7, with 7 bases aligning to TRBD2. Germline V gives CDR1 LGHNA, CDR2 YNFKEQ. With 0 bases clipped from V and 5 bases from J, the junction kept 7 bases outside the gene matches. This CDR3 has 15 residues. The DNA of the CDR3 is TGTGCCAGCAGCCAAGAGGGAGGACTAGTCCACGAGCAGTACTTC. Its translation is CASSQEGGLVHEQYF.

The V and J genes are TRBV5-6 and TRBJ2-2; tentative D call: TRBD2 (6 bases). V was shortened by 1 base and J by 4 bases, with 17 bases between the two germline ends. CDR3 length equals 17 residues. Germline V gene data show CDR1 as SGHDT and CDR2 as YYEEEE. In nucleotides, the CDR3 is TGTGCCAGCAGCTTGTACGTCGCGGGAAGAGGCACCGGGGAGCTGTTTTTT. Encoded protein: CASSLYVAGRGTGELFF.

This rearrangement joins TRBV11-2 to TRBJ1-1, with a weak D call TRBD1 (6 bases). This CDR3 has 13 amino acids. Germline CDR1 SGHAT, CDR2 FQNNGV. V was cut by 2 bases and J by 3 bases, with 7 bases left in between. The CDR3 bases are TGTGCCAGCAGCTTAACAGGGTACACTGAAGCTTTCTTT. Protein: CASSLTGYTEAFF. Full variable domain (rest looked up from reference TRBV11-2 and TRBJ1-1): EAGVAQSPRYKIIEKRQSVAFWCNPISGHATLYWYQQILGQGPKLLIQFQNNGVVDDSQLPKDRFSAERLKGVDSTLKIQPAKLEDSAVYLCASSLTGYTEAFFGQGTRLTVV.

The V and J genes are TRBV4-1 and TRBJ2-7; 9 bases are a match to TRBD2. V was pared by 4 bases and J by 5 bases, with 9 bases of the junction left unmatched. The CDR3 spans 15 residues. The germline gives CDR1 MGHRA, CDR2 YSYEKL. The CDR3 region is CASSRMGGRANEQYF. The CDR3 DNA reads TGCGCCAGCAGCCGGATGGGCGGGAGGGCGAACGAGCAGTACTTC.

Here the CDR3 reads CASAPRGGGANVLTF. The CDR3 DNA reads TGTGCCAGTGCCCCGCGTGGGGGTGGGGCCAACGTCCTGACTTTC. The J gene is TRBJ2-6, the V gene TRBV19; either TRBD1 or TRBD2 may fit D (5 bases each). Germline CDR1 is LNHDA and CDR2 is SQIVND (reference sequence). V was cut by 8 bases and J by 3 bases, with 14 bases left in between. The CDR3 loop spans 15 amino acids.

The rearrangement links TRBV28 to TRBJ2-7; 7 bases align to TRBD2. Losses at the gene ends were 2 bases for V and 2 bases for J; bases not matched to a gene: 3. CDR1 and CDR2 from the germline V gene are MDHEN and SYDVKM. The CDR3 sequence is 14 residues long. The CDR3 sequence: CASSLGGGPYEQYF. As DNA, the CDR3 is TGTGCCAGCAGTTTAGGGGGGGGTCCCTACGAGCAGTACTTC.

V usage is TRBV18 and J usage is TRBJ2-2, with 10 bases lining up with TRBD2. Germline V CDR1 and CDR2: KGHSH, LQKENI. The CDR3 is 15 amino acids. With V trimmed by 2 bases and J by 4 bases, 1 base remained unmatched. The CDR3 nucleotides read TGTGCCAGCTCACCAAGGACTAGCGGCACCGGGGAGCTGTTTTTT. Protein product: CASSPRTSGTGELFF.

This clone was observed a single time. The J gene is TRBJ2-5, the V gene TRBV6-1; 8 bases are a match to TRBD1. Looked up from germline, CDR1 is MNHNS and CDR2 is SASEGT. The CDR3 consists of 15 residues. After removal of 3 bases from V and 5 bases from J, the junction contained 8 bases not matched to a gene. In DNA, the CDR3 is TGTGCCAGCAGTGACCCCCTGGACAGGGAGGAGACCCAGTACTTC. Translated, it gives CASSDPLDREETQYF.

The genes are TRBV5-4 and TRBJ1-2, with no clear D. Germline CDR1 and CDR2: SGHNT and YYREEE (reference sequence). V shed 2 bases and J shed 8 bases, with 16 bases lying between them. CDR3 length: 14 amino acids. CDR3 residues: CASSFWAVPGGYTF. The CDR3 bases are TGTGCCAGCAGCTTCTGGGCCGTCCCGGGGGGCTACACCTTC.

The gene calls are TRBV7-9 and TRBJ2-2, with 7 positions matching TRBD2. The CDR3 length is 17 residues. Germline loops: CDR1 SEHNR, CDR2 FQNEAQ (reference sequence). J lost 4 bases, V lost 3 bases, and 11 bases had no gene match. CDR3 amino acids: CASSLTSLKGGTGELFF. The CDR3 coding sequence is TGTGCCAGCAGCTTGACTAGCCTAAAGGGTGGCACCGGGGAGCTGTTTTTT.

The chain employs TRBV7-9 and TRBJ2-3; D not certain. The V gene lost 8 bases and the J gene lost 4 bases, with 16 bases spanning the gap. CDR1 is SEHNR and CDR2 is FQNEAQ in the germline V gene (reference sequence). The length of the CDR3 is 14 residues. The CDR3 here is CASLFSVTPDTQYF. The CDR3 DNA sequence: TGTGCCAGCCTCTTCTCTGTGACACCAGATACGCAGTATTTT. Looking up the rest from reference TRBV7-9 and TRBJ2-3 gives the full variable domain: DTGVSQNPRHKITKRGQNVTFRCDPISEHNRLYWYRQTLGQGPEFLTYFQNEAQLEKSRLLSDRFSAERPKGSFSTLEIQRTEQGDSAMYLCASLFSVTPDTQYFGPGTRLTVL.